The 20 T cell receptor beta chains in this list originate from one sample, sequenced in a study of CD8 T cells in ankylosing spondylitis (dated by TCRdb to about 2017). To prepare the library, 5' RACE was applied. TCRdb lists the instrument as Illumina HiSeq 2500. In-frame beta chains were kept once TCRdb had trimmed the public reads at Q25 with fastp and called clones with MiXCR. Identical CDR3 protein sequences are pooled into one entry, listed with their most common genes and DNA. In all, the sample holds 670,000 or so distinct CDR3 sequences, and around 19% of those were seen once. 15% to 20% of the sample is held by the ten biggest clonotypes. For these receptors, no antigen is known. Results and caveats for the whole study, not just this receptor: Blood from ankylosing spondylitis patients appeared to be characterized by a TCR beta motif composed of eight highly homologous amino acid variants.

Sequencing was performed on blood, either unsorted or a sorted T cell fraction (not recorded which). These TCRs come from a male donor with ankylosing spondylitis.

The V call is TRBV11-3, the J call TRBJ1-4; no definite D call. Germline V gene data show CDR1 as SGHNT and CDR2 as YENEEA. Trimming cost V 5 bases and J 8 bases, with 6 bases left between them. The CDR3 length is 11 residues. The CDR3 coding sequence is TGTGCCAGCAGCAAGCGAGAAAAACTGTTTTTT. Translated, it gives CASSKREKLFF.

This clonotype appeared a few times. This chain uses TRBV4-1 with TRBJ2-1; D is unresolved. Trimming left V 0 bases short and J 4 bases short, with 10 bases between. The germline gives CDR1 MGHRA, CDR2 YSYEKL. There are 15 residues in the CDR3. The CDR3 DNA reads TGCGCCAGCAGCCAAGAAAGTGGGCCATACAATGAGCAGTTCTTC. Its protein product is CASSQESGPYNEQFF.

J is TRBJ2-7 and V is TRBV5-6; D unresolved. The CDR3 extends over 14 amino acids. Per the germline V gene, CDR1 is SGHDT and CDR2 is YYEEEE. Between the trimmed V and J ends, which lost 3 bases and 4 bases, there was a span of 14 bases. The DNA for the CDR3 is TGTGCCAGCAGCTCGCGCCCAAGTCAGTACGAGCAGTACTTC. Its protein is CASSSRPSQYEQYF.

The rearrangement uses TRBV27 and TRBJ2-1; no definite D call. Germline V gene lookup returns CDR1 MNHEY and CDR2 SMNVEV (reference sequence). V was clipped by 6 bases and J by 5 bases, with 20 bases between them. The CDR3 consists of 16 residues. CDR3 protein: CASSVLGNEPDNEQFF. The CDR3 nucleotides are TGTGCCAGCAGCGTCCTTGGGAACGAGCCTGACAATGAGCAGTTCTTC.

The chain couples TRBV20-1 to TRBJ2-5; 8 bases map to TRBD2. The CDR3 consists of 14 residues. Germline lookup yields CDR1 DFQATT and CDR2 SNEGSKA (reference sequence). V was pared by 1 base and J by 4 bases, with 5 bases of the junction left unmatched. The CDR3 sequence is CSARVSGTIETQYF. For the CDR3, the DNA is TGCAGTGCTAGAGTTAGCGGGACGATAGAGACCCAGTACTTC.

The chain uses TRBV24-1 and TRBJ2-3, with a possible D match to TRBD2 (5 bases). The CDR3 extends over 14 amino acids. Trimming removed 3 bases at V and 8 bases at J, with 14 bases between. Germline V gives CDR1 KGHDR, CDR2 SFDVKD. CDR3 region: CATSDPRTVPTQYF. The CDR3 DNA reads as TGTGCCACCAGTGATCCCAGGACTGTGCCTACGCAGTATTTT.

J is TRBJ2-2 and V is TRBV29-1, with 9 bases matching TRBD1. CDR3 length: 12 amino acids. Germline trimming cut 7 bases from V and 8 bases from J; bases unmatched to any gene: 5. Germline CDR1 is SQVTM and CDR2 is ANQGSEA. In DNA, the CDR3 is TGCAGCGGGGGACAGGGCGGGGGGGAGCTGTTTTTT. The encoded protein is CSGGQGGGELFF.

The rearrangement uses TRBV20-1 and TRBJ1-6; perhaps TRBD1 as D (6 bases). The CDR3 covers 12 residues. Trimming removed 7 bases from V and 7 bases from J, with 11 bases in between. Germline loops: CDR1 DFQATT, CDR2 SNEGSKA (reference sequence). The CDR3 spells CSVGGWNSPLHF. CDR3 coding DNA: TGCAGTGTGGGGGGCTGGAATTCACCCCTCCACTTT.

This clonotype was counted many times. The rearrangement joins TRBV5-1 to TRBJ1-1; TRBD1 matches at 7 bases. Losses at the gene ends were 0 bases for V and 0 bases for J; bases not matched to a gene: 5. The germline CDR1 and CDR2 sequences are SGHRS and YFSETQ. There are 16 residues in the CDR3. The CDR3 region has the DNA TGCGCCAGCAGCTTGGACAGGGGCAGAATGAACACTGAAGCTTTCTTT. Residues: CASSLDRGRMNTEAFF.

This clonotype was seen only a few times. CDR3 nucleotides: TGTGCCAGCAGCCAAGGACAGGGCGTGCCTGAAGCTTTCTTT. This translates into CASSQGQGVPEAFF. The chain has TRBV3-1 and TRBJ1-1; 7 nucleotides align to TRBD1. The J segment lost 6 bases and the V segment lost 1 base, leaving 5 bases of the junction unmatched. Germline lookup yields CDR1 LGHDT and CDR2 YNNKEL (reference sequence). The length of the CDR3 is 14 residues. The variable domain in full, with the rest retrieved from reference TRBV3-1 and TRBJ1-1, is DTAVSQTPKYLVTQMGNDKSIKCEQNLGHDTMYWYKQDSKKFLKIMFSYNNKELIINETVPNRFSPKSPDKAHLNLHINSLELGDSAVYFCASSQGQGVPEAFFGQGTRLTVV.

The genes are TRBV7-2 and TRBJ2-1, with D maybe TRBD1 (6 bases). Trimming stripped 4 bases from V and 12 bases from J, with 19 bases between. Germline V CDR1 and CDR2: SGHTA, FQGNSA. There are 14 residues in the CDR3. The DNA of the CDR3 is TGTGCCAGCAGCTACGGACAGAGGGGAGTGGTGCAGTTCTTC. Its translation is CASSYGQRGVVQFF.

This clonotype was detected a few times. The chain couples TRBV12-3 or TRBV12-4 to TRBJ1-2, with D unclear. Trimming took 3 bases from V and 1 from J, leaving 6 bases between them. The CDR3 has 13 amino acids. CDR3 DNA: TGTGCCAGCAGTTTTCTCCTTAACTATGGCTACACCTTC. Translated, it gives CASSFLLNYGYTF.

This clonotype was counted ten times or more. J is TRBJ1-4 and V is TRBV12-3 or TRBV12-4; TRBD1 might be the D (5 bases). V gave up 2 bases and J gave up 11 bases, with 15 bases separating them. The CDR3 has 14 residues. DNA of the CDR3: TGTGCCAGCAGTTTAAACAGGAGCCCAGGGAAACTGTTTTTT. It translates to CASSLNRSPGKLFF.

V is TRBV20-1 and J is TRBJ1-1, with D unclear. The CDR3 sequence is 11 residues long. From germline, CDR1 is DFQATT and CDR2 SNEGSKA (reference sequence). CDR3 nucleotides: TGCAGGCAGTATCTGAACACTGAAGCTTTCTTT. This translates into CRQYLNTEAFF.

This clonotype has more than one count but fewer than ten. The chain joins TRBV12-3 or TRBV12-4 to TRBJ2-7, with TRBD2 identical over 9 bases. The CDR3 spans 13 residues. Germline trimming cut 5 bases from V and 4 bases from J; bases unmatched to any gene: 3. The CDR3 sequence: CASSMTSGYEQYF. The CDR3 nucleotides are TGTGCCAGCAGTATGACTAGCGGTTACGAGCAGTACTTC.

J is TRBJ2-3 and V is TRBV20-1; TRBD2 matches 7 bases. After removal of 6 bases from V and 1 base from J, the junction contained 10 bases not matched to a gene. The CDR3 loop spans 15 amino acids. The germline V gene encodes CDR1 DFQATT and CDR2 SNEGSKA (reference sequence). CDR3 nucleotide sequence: TGCAGTGCCGCTTTACGGGCGGGAGGCACAGATACGCAGTATTTT. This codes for CSAALRAGGTDTQYF.

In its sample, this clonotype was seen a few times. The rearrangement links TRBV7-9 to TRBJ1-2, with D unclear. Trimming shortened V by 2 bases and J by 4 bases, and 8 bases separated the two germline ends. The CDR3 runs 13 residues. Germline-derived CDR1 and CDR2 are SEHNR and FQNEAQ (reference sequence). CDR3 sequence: CASSLREVYGYTF. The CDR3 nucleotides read TGTGCCAGCAGCTTACGGGAGGTCTATGGCTACACCTTC. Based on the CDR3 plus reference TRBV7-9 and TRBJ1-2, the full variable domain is DTGVSQNPRHKITKRGQNVTFRCDPISEHNRLYWYRQTLGQGPEFLTYFQNEAQLEKSRLLSDRFSAERPKGSFSTLEIQRTEQGDSAMYLCASSLREVYGYTFGSGTRLTVV.

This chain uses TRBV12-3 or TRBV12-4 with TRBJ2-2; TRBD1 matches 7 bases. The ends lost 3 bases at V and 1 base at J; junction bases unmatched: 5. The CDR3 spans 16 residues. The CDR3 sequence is CASSFVTGLNTGELFF. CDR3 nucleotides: TGTGCCAGCAGTTTCGTGACAGGGTTGAACACCGGGGAGCTGTTTTTT.

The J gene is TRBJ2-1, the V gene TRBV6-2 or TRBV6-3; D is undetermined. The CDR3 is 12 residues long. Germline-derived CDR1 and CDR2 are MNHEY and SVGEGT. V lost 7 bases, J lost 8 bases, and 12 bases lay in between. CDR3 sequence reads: CASKITGDEQFF. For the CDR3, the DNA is TGTGCCAGCAAGATCACTGGGGATGAGCAGTTCTTC.

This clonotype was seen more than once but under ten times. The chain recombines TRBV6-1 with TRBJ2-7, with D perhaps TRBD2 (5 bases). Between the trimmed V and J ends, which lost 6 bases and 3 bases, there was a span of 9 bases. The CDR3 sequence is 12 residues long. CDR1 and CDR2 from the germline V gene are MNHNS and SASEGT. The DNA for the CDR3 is TGTGCCAGCAGGCCGGGGTACTACGAGCAGTACTTC. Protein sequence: CASRPGYYEQYF.